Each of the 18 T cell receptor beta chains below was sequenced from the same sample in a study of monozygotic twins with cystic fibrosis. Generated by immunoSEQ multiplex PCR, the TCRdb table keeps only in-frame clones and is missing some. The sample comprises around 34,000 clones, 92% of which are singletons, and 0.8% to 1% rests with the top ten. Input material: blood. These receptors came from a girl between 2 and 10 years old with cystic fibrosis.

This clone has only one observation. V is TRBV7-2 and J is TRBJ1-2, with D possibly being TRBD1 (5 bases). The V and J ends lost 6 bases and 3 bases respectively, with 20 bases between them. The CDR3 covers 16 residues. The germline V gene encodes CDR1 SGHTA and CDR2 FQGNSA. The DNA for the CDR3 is TGTGCCAGCAGTCTTGGGGCGGCCGGGGCGCACTATGGCTACACCTTC. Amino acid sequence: CASSLGAAGAHYGYTF. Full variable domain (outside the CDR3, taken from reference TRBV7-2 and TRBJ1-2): GAGVSQSPSNKVTEKGKDVELRCDPISGHTALYWYRQSLGQGLEFLIYFQGNSAPDKSGLPSDRFSAERTGGSVSTLTIQRTQQEDSAVYLCASSLGAAGAHYGYTFGSGTRLTVV.

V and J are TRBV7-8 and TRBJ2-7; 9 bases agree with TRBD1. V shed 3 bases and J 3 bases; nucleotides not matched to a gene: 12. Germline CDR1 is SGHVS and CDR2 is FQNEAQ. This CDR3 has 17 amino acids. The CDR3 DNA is TGTGCCAGCAGCTTGAGGGTAAGGGGACAGGGAGACTACGAGCAGTACTTC. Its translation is CASSLRVRGQGDYEQYF. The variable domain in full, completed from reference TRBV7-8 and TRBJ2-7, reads GAGVSQSPRYKVAKRGQDVALRCDPISGHVSLFWYQQALGQGPEFLTYFQNEAQLDKSGLPSDRFFAERPEGSVSTLKIQRTQQEDSAVYLCASSLRVRGQGDYEQYFGPGTRLTVT.

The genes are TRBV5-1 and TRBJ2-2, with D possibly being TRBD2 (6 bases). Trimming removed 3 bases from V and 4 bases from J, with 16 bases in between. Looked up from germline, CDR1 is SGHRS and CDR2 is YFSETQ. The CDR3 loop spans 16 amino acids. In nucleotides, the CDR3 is TGCGCCAGCAGCTCGCGGGGTCTGGAGGGCACCGGGGAGCTGTTTTTT. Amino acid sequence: CASSSRGLEGTGELFF.

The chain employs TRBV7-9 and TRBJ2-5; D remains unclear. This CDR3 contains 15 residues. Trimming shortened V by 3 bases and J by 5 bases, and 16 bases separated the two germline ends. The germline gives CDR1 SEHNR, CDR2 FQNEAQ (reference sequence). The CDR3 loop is CASSFIDSKWETQYF. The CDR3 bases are TGTGCCAGCAGCTTCATTGATTCCAAGTGGGAGACCCAGTACTTC.

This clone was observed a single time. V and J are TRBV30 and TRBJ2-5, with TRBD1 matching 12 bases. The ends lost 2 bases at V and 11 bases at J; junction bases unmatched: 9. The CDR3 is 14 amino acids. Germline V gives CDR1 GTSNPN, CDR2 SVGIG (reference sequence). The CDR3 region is CAWSPGQGAREQYF. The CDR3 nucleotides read TGTGCCTGGAGTCCGGGACAGGGGGCTCGTGAGCAGTACTTC.

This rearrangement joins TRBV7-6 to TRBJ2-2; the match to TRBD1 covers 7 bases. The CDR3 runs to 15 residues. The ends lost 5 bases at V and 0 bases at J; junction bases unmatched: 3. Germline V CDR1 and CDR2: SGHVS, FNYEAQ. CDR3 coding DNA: TGTGCCAGCAGCCGGACAGGACCGAACACCGGGGAGCTGTTTTTT. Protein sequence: CASSRTGPNTGELFF. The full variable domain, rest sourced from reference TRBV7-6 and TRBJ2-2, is GAGVSQSPRYKVTKRGQDVALRCDPISGHVSLYWYRQALGQGPEFLTYFNYEAQQDKSGLPNDRFSAERPEGSISTLTIQRTEQRDSAMYRCASSRTGPNTGELFFGEGSRLTVL.

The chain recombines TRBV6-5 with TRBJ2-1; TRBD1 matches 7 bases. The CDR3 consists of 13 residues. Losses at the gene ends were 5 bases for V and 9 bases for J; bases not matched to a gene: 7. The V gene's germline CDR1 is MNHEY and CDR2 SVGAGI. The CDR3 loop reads CASSRQGVTEQFF. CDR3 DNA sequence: TGTGCCAGCAGTCGACAGGGTGTCACTGAGCAGTTCTTC.

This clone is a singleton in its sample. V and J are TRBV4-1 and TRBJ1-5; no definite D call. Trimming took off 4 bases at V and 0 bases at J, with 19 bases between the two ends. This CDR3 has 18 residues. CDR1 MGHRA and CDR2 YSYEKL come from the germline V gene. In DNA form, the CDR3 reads TGCGCCAGCAGCCCCGCTCTTGGGCTCTACGATAGCAATCAGCCCCAGCATTTT. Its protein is CASSPALGLYDSNQPQHF.

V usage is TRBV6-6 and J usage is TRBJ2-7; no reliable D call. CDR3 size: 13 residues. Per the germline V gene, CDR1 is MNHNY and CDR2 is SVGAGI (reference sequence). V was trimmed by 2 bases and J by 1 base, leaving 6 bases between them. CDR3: CASSYGPSYEQYF. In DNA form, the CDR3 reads TGTGCCAGCAGTTACGGGCCGTCCTACGAGCAGTACTTC.

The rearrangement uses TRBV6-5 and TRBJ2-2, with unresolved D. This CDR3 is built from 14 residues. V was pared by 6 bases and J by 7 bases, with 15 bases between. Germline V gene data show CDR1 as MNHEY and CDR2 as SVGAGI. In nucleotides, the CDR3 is TGTGCCAGCAGCCCACCCGAGGTGGTCGGGGAGCTGTTTTTT. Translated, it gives CASSPPEVVGELFF.

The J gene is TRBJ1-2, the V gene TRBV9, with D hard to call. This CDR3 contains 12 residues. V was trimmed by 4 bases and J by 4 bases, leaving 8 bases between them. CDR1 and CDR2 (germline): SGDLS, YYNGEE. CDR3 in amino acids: CASSTKLYGYTF. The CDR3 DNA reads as TGTGCCAGCAGCACAAAACTCTATGGCTACACCTTC.

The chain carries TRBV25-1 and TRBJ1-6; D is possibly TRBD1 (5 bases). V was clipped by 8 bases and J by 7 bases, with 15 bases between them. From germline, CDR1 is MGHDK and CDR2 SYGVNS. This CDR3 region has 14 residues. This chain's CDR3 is CASWLGTENSPLHF. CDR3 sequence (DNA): TGTGCCAGCTGGTTAGGGACGGAGAATTCACCCCTCCACTTT.

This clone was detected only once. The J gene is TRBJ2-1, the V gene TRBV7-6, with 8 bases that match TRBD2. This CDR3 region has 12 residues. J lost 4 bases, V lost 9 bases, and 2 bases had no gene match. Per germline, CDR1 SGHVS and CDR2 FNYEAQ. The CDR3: CASSGGYNEQFF. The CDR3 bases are TGTGCCAGTTCGGGAGGGTACAATGAGCAGTTCTTC.

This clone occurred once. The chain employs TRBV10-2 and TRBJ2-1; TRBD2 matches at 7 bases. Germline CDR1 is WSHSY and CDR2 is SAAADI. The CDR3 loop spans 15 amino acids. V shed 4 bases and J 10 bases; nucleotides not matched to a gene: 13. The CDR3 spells CASSGGLPSQWEQFF. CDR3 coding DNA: TGCGCCAGCAGTGGGGGACTACCTTCCCAATGGGAGCAGTTCTTC.

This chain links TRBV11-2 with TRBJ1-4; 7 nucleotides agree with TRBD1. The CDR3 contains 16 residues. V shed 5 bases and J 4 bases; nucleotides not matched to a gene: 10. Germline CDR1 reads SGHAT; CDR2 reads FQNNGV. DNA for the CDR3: TGTGCCAGCAGCGGACTGAGACAGGGACTTAATGAAAAACTGTTTTTT. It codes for CASSGLRQGLNEKLFF.

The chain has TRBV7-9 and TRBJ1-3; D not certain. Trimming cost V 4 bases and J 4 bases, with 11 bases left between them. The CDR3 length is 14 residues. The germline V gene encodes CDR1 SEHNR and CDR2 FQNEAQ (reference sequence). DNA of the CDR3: TGTGCCAGCAGCTCTAGGACTTTGGGAAACACCATATATTTT. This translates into CASSSRTLGNTIYF.

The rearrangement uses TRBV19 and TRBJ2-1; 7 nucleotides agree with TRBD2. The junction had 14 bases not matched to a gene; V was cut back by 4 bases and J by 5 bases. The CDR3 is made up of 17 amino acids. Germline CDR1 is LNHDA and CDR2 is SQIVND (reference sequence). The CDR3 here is CASSKASGSGLNNEQFF. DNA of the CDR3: TGTGCCAGTAGTAAAGCCTCAGGTAGCGGGCTTAACAATGAGCAGTTCTTC.

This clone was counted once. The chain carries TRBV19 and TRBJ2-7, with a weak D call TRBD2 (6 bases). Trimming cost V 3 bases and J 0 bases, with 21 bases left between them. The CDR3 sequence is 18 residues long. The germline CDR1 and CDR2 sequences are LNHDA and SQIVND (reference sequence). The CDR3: CASSMRAGGRPPSYEQYF. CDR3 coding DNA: TGTGCCAGTAGTATGCGGGCCGGGGGAAGGCCCCCCTCCTACGAGCAGTACTTC. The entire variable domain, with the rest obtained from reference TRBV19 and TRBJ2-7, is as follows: DGGITQSPKYLFRKEGQNVTLSCEQNLNHDAMYWYRQDPGQGLRLIYYSQIVNDFQKGDIAEGYSVSREKKESFPLTVTSAQKNPTAFYLCASSMRAGGRPPSYEQYFGPGTRLTVT.